This TCR beta chain was sequenced for a study of blood T cell repertoires in COVID-19. The V gene lost 5 bases and the J gene lost 0 bases, with 14 bases spanning the gap. Germline assignment: CDR1 LNHNV and CDR2 YYDKDF (reference sequence). CDR3 length equals 16 residues. Profiling relied on immunoSEQ multiplex PCR, and the TCRdb table lists in-frame clones only, not all of them. The sample records roughly 70,000 clones, around 93% being singletons. This clonotype was obtained from a woman aged 60-75 years with active COVID-19. The sequenced sample was peripheral blood. The chain has TRBV15 and TRBJ2-1; TRBD2 might be the D (6 bases). CDR3 DNA: TGTGCCACCAGCGATAGGGCGGGATTCTCCTACAATGAGCAGTTCTTC. Amino acid sequence: CATSDRAGFSYNEQFF.